Listed below are T cell receptor beta chains from one sample, sequenced in a study of blood T cells in healthy people across ages. TCRdb redid the calling of the 5' RACE reads with MiXCR, one entry per CDR3 protein. This table holds approximately 770,000 distinct CDR3 sequences, about three fifths found once. The sequencing sample was made of blood. Source of these receptors: a man between 25 and 39 years old in good health. Both conserved end residues are part of each CDR3. Fields, in order: clone size, J gene, D gene, V gene, CDR3 length, CDR3 DNA, CDR3 protein. D genes are given only for firm matches. The size field is filled for only some rows; it gives once, few, many or a size class.

few,TRBJ2-1,NA,TRBV20-1,13,TGCAGTGCTAGCGGGCGGTCCTACAATGAGCAGTTCTTC,CSASGRSYNEQFF
NA,TRBJ2-1,NA,TRBV5-1,16,TGCGCCAGCAGCGCAATTCCAGGGGTCGCCTACAATGAGCAGTTCTTC,CASSAIPGVAYNEQFF
NA,TRBJ2-7,NA,TRBV7-2,13,TGTGCCAGCAGCTTAGTTATTGCCTACGAGCAGTACTTC,CASSLVIAYEQYF
NA,TRBJ1-5,NA,TRBV27,11,TGTGCCAGCGGACCAGGGGTTCCCCAGCATTTT,CASGPGVPQHF
NA,TRBJ2-3,TRBD2,TRBV7-2,17,TGTGCCAGCAGCGTCCGTAGCGGGAGAACTAGCACAGATACGCAGTATTTT,CASSVRSGRTSTDTQYF
few,TRBJ2-5,NA,TRBV6-2/TRBV6-3,14,TGTGCCAGCAGTTACACCACCAACCAAGAGACCCAGTACTTC,CASSYTTNQETQYF
NA,TRBJ1-2,NA,TRBV6-2/TRBV6-3,17,TGTGCCAGCAGAATGGACCCGGGACACCTCCGAAAGGGCGGCTACACCTTC,CASRMDPGHLRKGGYTF
few,TRBJ1-2,NA,TRBV13,13,TGTGCCAGCAGCCCGGTGAGGGACTATGGCTACACCTTC,CASSPVRDYGYTF
NA,TRBJ1-4,TRBD1,TRBV20-1,14,TGCAGTGCCAGCACCGGACAGGTTAATGAAAAACTGTTTTTT,CSASTGQVNEKLFF
NA,TRBJ2-6,NA,TRBV5-1,15,TGCGCCAGCAGCGGCAGGGTGGCTGGGGCCAACGTCCTGACTTTC,CASSGRVAGANVLTF
NA,TRBJ2-5,NA,TRBV4-2,12,TGTGCCAGCAGCCAAATACGGGAGACCCAGTACTTC,CASSQIRETQYF
many,TRBJ2-7,NA,TRBV5-1,14,TGCGCCAGCAGCTTGGAGATATACACCTACGAGCAGTACTTC,CASSLEIYTYEQYF
NA,TRBJ1-2,NA,TRBV12-3/TRBV12-4,13,TGTGCCAGCAGCGTGAGGGCCCACTATGGCTACACCTTC,CASSVRAHYGYTF
once,TRBJ2-5,NA,TRBV7-9,16,TGTGCCAGCAGCCCTGCGCCTGGTTGGGGCCAAGAGACCCAGTACTTC,CASSPAPGWGQETQYF
NA,TRBJ2-7,NA,TRBV4-2,12,TGTGCCAGCAGCCAAGGCATGAACGGGCAGTACTTC,CASSQGMNGQYF
NA,TRBJ2-3,TRBD1,TRBV6-1,14,TGTGCCAGCAGTCCCGGACAGGGGGTAGATACGCAGTATTTT,CASSPGQGVDTQYF
NA,TRBJ1-1,NA,TRBV13,15,TGTGCCAGCAGCCGGTGGACAGCCACGAACGCTGAAGCTTTCTTT,CASSRWTATNAEAFF
NA,TRBJ2-7,NA,TRBV27,13,TGTGCCAGTGCCACAGGGATCCTAGGGAGGCAGTACTTC,CASATGILGRQYF
NA,TRBJ2-7,NA,TRBV6-2/TRBV6-3,11,TGTGCCAGCAGTCCATTAAATGAGCAGTACTTC,CASSPLNEQYF
NA,TRBJ2-1,TRBD2,TRBV5-4,15,TGTGCCAGCAGCTTGACTAGCGCCTACTACAATGAGCAGTTCTTC,CASSLTSAYYNEQFF
NA,TRBJ2-1,NA,TRBV6-6,12,TGTGCCAGCAGTTATGAGGCAATTGAGCAGTTCTTC,CASSYEAIEQFF
few,TRBJ2-3,NA,TRBV4-3,14,TGCGCCAGCAGCCAAGGAGACAGCACAGATACGCAGTATTTT,CASSQGDSTDTQYF
NA,TRBJ2-5,NA,TRBV28,17,TGTGCCAGCAGTTTTTTTCCTGGGGACATCCCCAAAGAGACCCAGTACTTC,CASSFFPGDIPKETQYF
once,TRBJ2-5,NA,TRBV29-1,13,TGCAGCGTCGCCGGGACATTCCAAGAGATCCAGTACTTC,CSVAGTFQEIQYF
NA,TRBJ2-5,TRBD2,TRBV11-1,18,TGTGCCAGCAGCTTCCTACCTCTCACTAGCGGGGGGCGAAATGAGCAGTACTTC,CASSFLPLTSGGRNEQYF
NA,TRBJ2-5,NA,TRBV6-6,14,TGTGCCAGCAGCTCCTGGGGTCGAAAAGAGACCCAGTACTTC,CASSSWGRKETQYF
NA,TRBJ2-7,NA,TRBV20-1,13,TGCAGTGCCCGGGACCCCGGGCGAGGCGAGCAGTACTTC,CSARDPGRGEQYF
NA,TRBJ2-2,NA,TRBV7-8,17,TGTGCCAGCAGCTTAGCCCGGAATAGGGTGGACACCGGGGAGCTGTTTTTT,CASSLARNRVDTGELFF
NA,TRBJ1-2,TRBD1,TRBV5-1,16,TGCGCCAGCAGCGGGGGATCAACACAGGGGTGGTATGGCTACACCTTC,CASSGGSTQGWYGYTF
NA,TRBJ2-7,NA,TRBV6-8,12,TGTGCCAGCAGTCAACACAGGCGCGAGCAGTACTTC,CASSQHRREQYF
NA,TRBJ2-5,NA,TRBV20-1,10,TGCAGTGCTGGAAGTGGGGTTCAGTACTTC,CSAGSGVQYF
NA,TRBJ2-1,TRBD1,TRBV20-1,14,TGCAGTGCTGCGGAAGGGACAGTAAACAATGAGCAGTTCTTC,CSAAEGTVNNEQFF
NA,TRBJ2-5,NA,TRBV11-1,13,TGTGCCAGCAGATGGGGCGGACAAGAGACCCAGTACTTC,CASRWGGQETQYF
NA,TRBJ1-1,NA,TRBV10-3,12,TGTGCCGCCGCTCCGGGGGGGACTGAAGCTTTCTTT,CAAAPGGTEAFF
few,TRBJ2-7,NA,TRBV7-2,15,TGTGCCAGCAGCTCAACGAGGTGGGGGAACTACGAGCAGTACTTC,CASSSTRWGNYEQYF
NA,TRBJ1-1,NA,TRBV12-3/TRBV12-4,12,TGTGCCAGCAACGTGGGGCAGCCTGAAGCTTTCTTT,CASNVGQPEAFF
few,TRBJ2-7,NA,TRBV7-2,14,TGTGCCAGCAGCTTAGTCGGCCTAGAGTACGAGCAGTACTTC,CASSLVGLEYEQYF
NA,TRBJ1-2,TRBD1,TRBV6-6,12,TGTGCCAGCTCGCAGGGGGCTAATGGCTACACCTTC,CASSQGANGYTF
few,TRBJ2-1,NA,TRBV5-4,17,TGTGCCAGCAGCTTGGCCGGGATGGGACCTTACGACAATGAGCAGTTCTTC,CASSLAGMGPYDNEQFF
NA,TRBJ1-5,TRBD1,TRBV6-6,16,TGTGCCAGCAGTTACTCGACAGGGTCCAGCAATCAGCCCCAGCATTTT,CASSYSTGSSNQPQHF
NA,TRBJ1-1,NA,TRBV6-1,15,TGTGCCAGCAGCCCAACGGGGGTGGTTACCACTGAAGCTTTCTTT,CASSPTGVVTTEAFF
NA,TRBJ2-7,NA,TRBV20-1,13,TGCAGTGCTCGTCCGGGCTCTAGCTACGAGCAGTACTTC,CSARPGSSYEQYF
NA,TRBJ2-1,TRBD2,TRBV29-1,16,TGCAGCGTTGCCCAAACGCGGGGGTCCTCCTACAATGAGCAGTTCTTC,CSVAQTRGSSYNEQFF
NA,TRBJ1-2,NA,TRBV25-1,11,TGTGCCAGCAGTGCTGGCTATGGCTACACCTTC,CASSAGYGYTF
few,TRBJ2-7,TRBD1,TRBV20-1,16,TGCAGTGCTAGTGGGGCAGGGGGCACCAGCTCCTACGAGCAGTACTTC,CSASGAGGTSSYEQYF
NA,TRBJ1-2,NA,TRBV7-6,14,TGTGCCAGCAGCTTAGCCCCCAGGGATAATGGCTACACCTTC,CASSLAPRDNGYTF
NA,TRBJ2-7,TRBD2,TRBV28,16,TGTGCCAGCAGCACTAGCGGGAGGGCCCCAACCGACGAGCAGTACTTC,CASSTSGRAPTDEQYF
few,TRBJ1-1,TRBD1,TRBV10-3,13,TGTGCCATCAGATCCGGGACAGGATATGAAGCTTTCTTT,CAIRSGTGYEAFF
NA,TRBJ1-6,TRBD1,TRBV7-2,18,TGTGCCAGCAGCTTTAGTCCCGGGACAGGGGGCTCTAATTCACCCCTCCACTTT,CASSFSPGTGGSNSPLHF
NA,TRBJ2-1,NA,TRBV9,14,TGTGCCAGCAGCCCTCGACCCTCCTACAATGAGCAGTTCTTC,CASSPRPSYNEQFF
NA,TRBJ1-6,NA,TRBV4-2,15,TGTGCCAGCAGCCAGGATGGCGCCTGGGGTTCACCCCTCCACTTT,CASSQDGAWGSPLHF